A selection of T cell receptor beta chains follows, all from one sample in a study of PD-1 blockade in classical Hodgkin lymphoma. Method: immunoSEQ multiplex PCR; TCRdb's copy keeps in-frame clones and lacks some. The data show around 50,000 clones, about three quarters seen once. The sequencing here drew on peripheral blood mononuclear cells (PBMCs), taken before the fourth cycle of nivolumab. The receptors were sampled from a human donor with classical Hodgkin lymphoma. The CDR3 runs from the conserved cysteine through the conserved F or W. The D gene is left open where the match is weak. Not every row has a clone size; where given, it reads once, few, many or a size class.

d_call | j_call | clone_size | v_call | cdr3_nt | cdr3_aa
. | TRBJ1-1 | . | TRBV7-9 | TGTGCCAGCAGCGCTGCGTCGGGGGCTCTCATTGAAGCTTTCTTT | CASSAASGALIEAFF
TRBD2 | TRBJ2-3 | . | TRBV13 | TGTGCCAGCAGCCCACTAGCGGGGGATACGCAGTATTTT | CASSPLAGDTQYF
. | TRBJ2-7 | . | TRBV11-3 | TGTGCCAGCAGCTTAGAGGGAGGTTACGAGCAGTACTTC | CASSLEGGYEQYF
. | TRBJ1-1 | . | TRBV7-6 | TGTGCCAGCAGCGCCCTCCCCCCGCGGGAGAACACTGAAGCTTTCTTT | CASSALPPRENTEAFF
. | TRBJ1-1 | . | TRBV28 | TGTGCCAGCAGTTTATCAACGGGTTGGACTGAAGCTTTCTTT | CASSLSTGWTEAFF
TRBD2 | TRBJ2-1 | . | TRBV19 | TGTGCCAGTAGTATAGTAGCGGGGGGGAATGAGCAGTTCTTC | CASSIVAGGNEQFF
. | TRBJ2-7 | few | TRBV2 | TGTGCCAGCAGTGAGGAGGGGGCCGTATCCTACGAGCAGTACTTC | CASSEEGAVSYEQYF
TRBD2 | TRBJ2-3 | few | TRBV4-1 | TGCGCCAGCAGCCAAGATCGTAGCGGGAGAGGTTTTGATACGCAGTATTTT | CASSQDRSGRGFDTQYF
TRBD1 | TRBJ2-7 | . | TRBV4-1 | TGCGCCAACAGCCATCCGGGACAGGGGGCCCACGAGCAGTACTTC | CANSHPGQGAHEQYF
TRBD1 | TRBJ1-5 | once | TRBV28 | TGTGCCAGCAGTTCCGTCGGGGCAGGGGGCGCGAGTCAGCCCCAGCATTTT | CASSSVGAGGASQPQHF
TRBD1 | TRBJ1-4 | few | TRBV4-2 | TGTGCCAGCAGCCAAGATCGTCGGGACAGGGGGTTTGAGAGCGAAAAACTGTTTTTT | CASSQDRRDRGFESEKLFF
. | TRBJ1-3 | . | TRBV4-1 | TGCGCCAGCAGCCAAAGACTCTCTGGAAACACCATATATTTT | CASSQRLSGNTIYF
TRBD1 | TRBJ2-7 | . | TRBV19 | TGTGCCAGTAGCGCAGGGGGTATCTACGAGCAGTACTTC | CASSAGGIYEQYF
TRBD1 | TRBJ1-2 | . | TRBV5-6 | TGTGCCAGCAGGACGACAGGGGCCAATCTTAACTATGGCTACACCTTC | CASRTTGANLNYGYTF
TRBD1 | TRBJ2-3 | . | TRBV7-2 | TGTGCCAGCAGCTTAAAGCCGGGACAGGGGGCCTCGGGGGCAGATACGCAGTATTTT | CASSLKPGQGASGADTQYF
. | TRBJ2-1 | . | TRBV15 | TGTGCCACCAGCACAGCTCGGGAGTTCAATGAGCAGTTCTTC | CATSTAREFNEQFF
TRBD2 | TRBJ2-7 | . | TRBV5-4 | TGTGCCAGCAGCTTGGGCTGGACTAGCGGGAGGACCTACGAGCAGTACTTC | CASSLGWTSGRTYEQYF
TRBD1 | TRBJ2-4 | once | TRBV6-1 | TGTGCCAGCAGCCGGACAGGGGTCGAAAACATTCAGTACTTC | CASSRTGVENIQYF
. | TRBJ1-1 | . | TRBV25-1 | TGTGCCAGCAGTTGTCCGCCTGGACGGTGGCACACTGAAGCTTTCTTT | CASSCPPGRWHTEAFF
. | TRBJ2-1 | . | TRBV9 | TGTGCCAGCAGCGTAGGCTCCTTTGGCTACAATGAGCAGTTCTTC | CASSVGSFGYNEQFF
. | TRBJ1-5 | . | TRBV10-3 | TGTGCCATCAGTGTAGGCGGACTGCGGAGCAATCAGCCCCAGCATTTT | CAISVGGLRSNQPQHF
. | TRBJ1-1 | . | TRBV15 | TGTGCCACCAGCAGAGATAGGATGACGGCTTTCTTT | CATSRDRMTAFF
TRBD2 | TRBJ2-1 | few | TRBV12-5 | TGTGCTAGTGGAAGGACTAGCGGGAACGTCGGTGAGCAGTTCTTC | CASGRTSGNVGEQFF
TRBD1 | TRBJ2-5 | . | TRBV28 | TGTGCCAGCAGGGGACAGGTCCAAGAGACCCAGTACTTC | CASRGQVQETQYF
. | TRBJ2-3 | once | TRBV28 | TGTGCCACTAGTTTCCCCATCAGGGATCCCGCTAGCACAGATACGCAGTATTTT | CATSFPIRDPASTDTQYF
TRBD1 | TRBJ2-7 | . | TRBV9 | TGTGCCAGCAGCGTCGGGACAGGGGGCTCCCACGAGCAGTACTTC | CASSVGTGGSHEQYF
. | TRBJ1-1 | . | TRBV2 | TGTGCCAGCATAAGCGGCCTGAACACTGAAGCTTTCTTT | CASISGLNTEAFF
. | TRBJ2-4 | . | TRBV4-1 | TGCGCCAGCAGCCAAGTGGATGGGGTTGCCAAAAACATTCAGTACTTC | CASSQVDGVAKNIQYF
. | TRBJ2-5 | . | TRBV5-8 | TGTGCCAGCAGCTTGGTGGCTAAGACCCAGTACTTC | CASSLVAKTQYF
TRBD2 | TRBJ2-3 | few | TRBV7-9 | TGTGCCAGCAGCTTAACAGCGGGAGGTATGACAGATACGCAGTATTTT | CASSLTAGGMTDTQYF
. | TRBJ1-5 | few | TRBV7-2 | TGTGCCAGCAGCTTCAAAGGGGGAGGTCAGCCCCAGCATTTT | CASSFKGGGQPQHF
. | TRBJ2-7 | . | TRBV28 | TGTGCCAGCTTCGCACTTGGACGGGACGAGCAGTACTTC | CASFALGRDEQYF
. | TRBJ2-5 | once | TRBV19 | TGTGCCAGTAGTATGACAGGAAATCAAGAGACCCAGTACTTC | CASSMTGNQETQYF
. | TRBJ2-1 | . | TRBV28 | TGTGCCAGCAGGCCGGGGCCCCGGGAGCAGTTCTTC | CASRPGPREQFF
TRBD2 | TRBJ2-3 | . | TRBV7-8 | TGTGCCAGCAGCTCGCGTCAGCGGGGAGGAAAAGATACGCAGTATTTT | CASSSRQRGGKDTQYF
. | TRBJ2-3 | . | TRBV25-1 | TGTGCAAATCTCGACGAGGCAGGCCTTAGCACAGATACGCAGTATTTT | CANLDEAGLSTDTQYF
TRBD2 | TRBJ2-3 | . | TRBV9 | TGTGCCAGCAGCGTCCATTGGCGGGAGCCAGATACGCAGTATTTT | CASSVHWREPDTQYF
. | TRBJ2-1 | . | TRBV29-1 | TGCAGCGGTGTGTCCTTTCAGGGGAGTGAGCAGTTCTTC | CSGVSFQGSEQFF
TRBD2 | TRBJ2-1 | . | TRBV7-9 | TGTGCCAGCAGCCAAGGCGGGAGCTCCTACAATGAGCAGTTCTTC | CASSQGGSSYNEQFF
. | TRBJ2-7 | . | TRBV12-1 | TGTGCCAGCAGCCCCTCCATTCTTACAGGCTCCTACGAGCAGTACTTC | CASSPSILTGSYEQYF
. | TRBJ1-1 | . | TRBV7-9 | TGTGCCAGCAGCTTAGGCTCCTGGGACACTGAAGCTTTCTTT | CASSLGSWDTEAFF
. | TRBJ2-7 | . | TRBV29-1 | TGCAGCGTTGTGCCGGTGGGCTACGAGCAGTACTTC | CSVVPVGYEQYF
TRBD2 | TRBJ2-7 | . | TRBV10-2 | TGCGCCAGCAGTTCGACTAGCGGAGGAACCTACGAGCAGTACTTC | CASSSTSGGTYEQYF
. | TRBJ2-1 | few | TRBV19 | TGTGCCAGTACCAGAAGAACGGGCGCTGAGCAGTTCTTC | CASTRRTGAEQFF